The 9 T cell receptor beta chains in this list originate from one sample, sequenced in a study of cytomegalovirus exposure and HLA in healthy donors. Primers for the PCR totalled 60 Vbeta and 13 Jbeta. Here immunoSEQ multiplex PCR was the method, and the copy in TCRdb shows in-frame clones only, minus some. This table lists 95,000 to 150,000 clones. Sequencing was carried out using PBMCs. The receptor set was obtained from a man aged 18 to 35 in good health and CMV-seronegative.

The rearrangement uses TRBV2 and TRBJ1-1, with TRBD1 matching over 7 bases. This CDR3 comprises 17 residues. The germline gives CDR1 SNHLY, CDR2 FYNNEI. The ends lost 4 bases at V and 1 base at J; junction bases unmatched: 12. The CDR3: CASSVPQGSPWNTEAFF. CDR3 bases: TGTGCCAGCAGTGTCCCACAGGGGTCCCCTTGGAACACTGAAGCTTTCTTT.

The chain has TRBV5-1 and TRBJ2-3; TRBD2 matches at 8 bases. The CDR3 consists of 18 residues. Trimming removed 4 bases from V and 0 bases from J; junction bases left unmatched: 13. Germline CDR1 reads SGHRS; CDR2 reads YFSETQ. CDR3 coding DNA: TGCGCCAGCAGCATTGAGATGCGGGGGGCTGCTAGCACAGATACGCAGTATTTT. It is translated as CASSIEMRGAASTDTQYF.

The V call is TRBV19, the J call TRBJ2-3; 9 bases agree with TRBD2. Trimming removed 3 bases from V and 1 base from J; junction bases left unmatched: 2. The CDR3 has 15 residues. CDR1 LNHDA and CDR2 SQIVND come from the germline V gene (reference sequence). The CDR3 DNA follows: TGTGCCAGTAGTATCTGGACTAGCGGCACAGATACGCAGTATTTT. Protein: CASSIWTSGTDTQYF. Variable domain in full (rest from reference TRBV19 and TRBJ2-3): DGGITQSPKYLFRKEGQNVTLSCEQNLNHDAMYWYRQDPGQGLRLIYYSQIVNDFQKGDIAEGYSVSREKKESFPLTVTSAQKNPTAFYLCASSIWTSGTDTQYFGPGTRLTVL.

V is TRBV5-8 and J is TRBJ1-4; TRBD1 aligns across 10 bases. Germline CDR1 SGHTS, CDR2 YDEGEE. The CDR3 extends over 15 amino acids. V gave up 4 bases and J gave up 6 bases; unmatched junction bases: 6. In nucleotides, the CDR3 is TGTGCCAGCAGCGGCAGACAGGGGGCTTATGAAAAACTGTTTTTT. Translated, it gives CASSGRQGAYEKLFF.

This chain links TRBV9 with TRBJ2-2; 11 bases line up with TRBD1. With 2 bases clipped from V and 4 bases from J, the junction kept 7 bases outside the gene matches. The CDR3 sequence is 17 residues long. From germline, CDR1 is SGDLS and CDR2 YYNGEE. In DNA form, the CDR3 reads TGTGCCAGCAGCGTGCTTACCGGGACAGGGGGCACCGGGGAGCTGTTTTTT. This encodes CASSVLTGTGGTGELFF.

The V and J genes are TRBV27 and TRBJ2-7; 8 bases line up with TRBD1. The junction had 6 bases not matched to a gene; V was cut back by 6 bases and J by 5 bases. CDR1 and CDR2 from the germline V gene are MNHEY and SMNVEV (reference sequence). The CDR3 has 13 residues. The CDR3 loop is CASSLRGPNEQYF. CDR3 bases: TGTGCCAGCAGCCTCAGGGGGCCCAACGAGCAGTACTTC.

The rearrangement links TRBV5-6 to TRBJ2-7; weak D call: TRBD2 (6 bases). This CDR3 contains 13 residues. The germline V gene encodes CDR1 SGHDT and CDR2 YYEEEE. Trimming took 0 bases from V and 6 from J, leaving 10 bases between them. The CDR3 protein is CASSLEGRGEQYF. CDR3 DNA sequence: TGTGCCAGCAGCTTGGAGGGGCGGGGCGAGCAGTACTTC.

This rearrangement joins TRBV5-1 to TRBJ2-6, with TRBD1 as a possible D gene (6 bases). Germline V gene sequence: CDR1 SGHRS, CDR2 YFSETQ. The V and J ends lost 4 bases and 2 bases respectively, with 13 bases between them. The CDR3 is 16 residues long. The CDR3 nucleotides are TGCGCCAGCAGCGCCTCCGGACAGACTGGGGCCAACGTCCTGACTTTC. Translation gives CASSASGQTGANVLTF.

V is TRBV6-5 and J is TRBJ1-2; weak D call: TRBD1 (5 bases). V shed 5 bases and J shed 7 bases, with 11 bases lying between them. This CDR3 is 12 amino acids long. In germline, CDR1 is MNHEY, CDR2 SVGAGI. CDR3 region: CASSTLGGGYTF. DNA for the CDR3: TGTGCCAGCAGTACCCTCGGGGGTGGCTACACCTTC.